What follows is one T cell receptor beta chain and its context. The antigen is not known. The sample comes from a study of cytomegalovirus exposure and HLA in healthy donors. Trimming took 4 bases from V and 8 from J, leaving 21 bases between them. Per germline, CDR1 SGHNT and CDR2 YYREEE (reference sequence). The CDR3 is 15 residues long. Study-wide findings and caveats: In a later analysis, a genetic analysis reported fewer productive-TCR N-insertions in an Asian-associated ancestry cluster than the cohort average. Researchers reported in a later analysis that common viral pathogens appeared linked to several top clusters.

60 Vbeta and 13 Jbeta primers were used in PCR. The data were produced by immunoSEQ multiplex PCR, yet TCRdb's version contains in-frame clones alone and is incomplete. This table has 150,000 to 200,000 clones, 65% to 80% appearing once. Donors counted as nominally healthy when sampled, yet unrecorded immune exposures were likely. The V call is TRBV5-4, the J call TRBJ1-2, with D possibly TRBD1 on 5 matching bases. This sequence originates from a female donor in good health and CMV-seronegative. The sequenced sample was PBMCs. CDR3: CASSANQEGLKGYTF. In DNA form, the CDR3 reads TGTGCCAGCAGCGCGAACCAGGAGGGGCTTAAAGGCTACACCTTC. The whole variable domain, remainder taken from reference TRBV5-4 and TRBJ1-2, is ETGVTQSPTHLIKTRGQQVTLRCSSQSGHNTVSWYQQALGQGPQFIFQYYREEENGRGNFPPRFSGLQFPNYSSELNVNALELDDSALYLCASSANQEGLKGYTFGSGTRLTVV.